Given below is one T cell receptor beta chain in context. Trimming shortened V by 6 bases and J by 5 bases, and 16 bases separated the two germline ends. The CDR3 runs 14 residues. The germline V gene encodes CDR1 MNHEY and CDR2 SVGAGI. Individuals aged about 18 to 89 years were recruited from fewer than 25 US areas. This sample stems from a study of blood T cell repertoires in COVID-19. Study-wide background: Sources were T cells, B-cell-depleted T cells, or PBMCs; the material itself was cDNA or gDNA.

The method was immunoSEQ multiplex PCR; TCRdb's version includes in-frame clones alone and lacks a portion of them. Found here are roughly 400,000 clones, around 90% of them singletons; the top ten hold 0.6%. The sample comprised PBMCs or T cells enriched from blood (not recorded which). V and J are TRBV6-5 and TRBJ1-1; weak D call: TRBD1 (5 bases). The receptor was derived from a man between 18 and 29 years old who had recovered from COVID-19. The CDR3 region has the DNA TGTGCCAGCAGCAGGACAAGGCAGAGTACTGAAGCTTTCTTT. This sequence encodes CASSRTRQSTEAFF.